Below are 27 T cell receptor beta chains sequenced from a single sample in a study of T-cell memory formation after mild COVID-19. TCRdb reprocessed the 5' RACE reads via MiXCR and lists one record per CDR3 protein. Among 92,000 or so distinct CDR3 sequences listed, roughly 15% were seen once. Input material: PBMCs or a T cell subset sorted from them (not recorded which). These receptors came from a man younger than 35 who had mild COVID-19 (a few samples of this study predate the infection). Cell type and time point are not known.

This clonotype was found a few times. The chain recombines TRBV7-8 with TRBJ1-1; a weak D match, TRBD1 (5 bases). The CDR3 sequence is 13 residues long. Trimming removed 1 base from V and 7 bases from J, with 10 bases in between. Germline CDR1 is SGHVS and CDR2 is FQNEAQ. CDR3: CASSLDLGDEAFF. In nucleotides, the CDR3 is TGTGCCAGCAGCTTAGACCTGGGGGATGAAGCTTTCTTT.

This chain joins TRBV7-2 and TRBJ2-2; TRBD1 aligns across 7 bases. After removal of 10 bases from V and 0 bases from J, the junction contained 5 bases not matched to a gene. In germline, CDR1 is SGHTA, CDR2 FQGNSA. This CDR3 contains 14 residues. The CDR3 spells CATHRGANTGELFF. The CDR3, as DNA: TGTGCCACCCACAGGGGCGCGAACACCGGGGAGCTGTTTTTT. The variable domain in full, with the rest retrieved from reference TRBV7-2 and TRBJ2-2, is GAGVSQSPSNKVTEKGKDVELRCDPISGHTALYWYRQSLGQGLEFLIYFQGNSAPDKSGLPSDRFSAERTGGSVSTLTIQRTQQEDSAVYLCATHRGANTGELFFGEGSRLTVL.

This clonotype has more than one count but fewer than ten. The chain joins TRBV4-1 to TRBJ2-1; no firm D call. Trimming cost V 0 bases and J 5 bases, with 8 bases left between them. Germline CDR1 is MGHRA and CDR2 is YSYEKL. The CDR3 length is 14 residues. The CDR3 spells CASSQDHLNNEQFF. The CDR3 region has the DNA TGCGCCAGCAGCCAAGATCACTTAAACAATGAGCAGTTCTTC.

The rearrangement links TRBV6-6 to TRBJ2-2, with unresolved D. Germline V gives CDR1 MNHNY, CDR2 SVGAGI (reference sequence). The CDR3 is 16 residues long. V dropped 0 bases and J dropped 6 bases, with 14 bases sitting between them. The CDR3 here is CASSYSSPAAAGELFF. In DNA, the CDR3 is TGTGCCAGCAGTTACTCCAGTCCCGCGGCGGCCGGGGAGCTGTTTTTT.

This clonotype was recorded many times. The CDR3 bases are TGCGCCAGCAGCCAAGGCAGAAACGCATACAATGAGCAGTTCTTC. Residues: CASSQGRNAYNEQFF. The J gene is TRBJ2-1, the V gene TRBV4-3; D is undetermined. V lost 1 base, J lost 4 bases, and 11 bases lay in between. CDR3 length: 15 residues. CDR1 and CDR2 (germline): LGHNA, YSLEER.

A word on this clonotype: A read error may account for a junction end that differs from germline. CDR3 sequence (DNA): TGTACCAGTGGACCGAGCTCCTACGAGCAGTACTTC. Its protein is CTSGPSSYEQYF. The V and J genes are TRBV7-9 and TRBJ2-7; the D is unclear. The CDR3 consists of 12 residues. Germline CDR1 is SEHNR and CDR2 is FQNEAQ (reference sequence). The full variable domain, rest sourced from reference TRBV7-9 and TRBJ2-7, is DTGVSQNPRHKITKRGQNVTFRCDPISEHNRLYWYRQTLGQGPEFLTYFQNEAQLEKSRLLSDRFSAERPKGSFSTLEIQRTEQGDSAMYLCTSGPSSYEQYFGPGTRLTVT.

V gene TRBV4-3 combines with J gene TRBJ2-7; D is ambiguous. The CDR3 runs 16 residues. The germline V and J ends were trimmed by 0 bases and 0 bases, with 12 bases remaining between them. Looked up from germline, CDR1 is LGHNA and CDR2 is YSLEER. The CDR3: CASSQDPLGSSYEQYF. The CDR3 region has the DNA TGCGCCAGCAGCCAAGATCCCTTGGGAAGCTCCTACGAGCAGTACTTC.

The chain joins TRBV24-1 to TRBJ2-3; D unresolved. This CDR3 contains 14 residues. Per the germline V gene, CDR1 is KGHDR and CDR2 is SFDVKD. V gave up 7 bases and J gave up 0 bases, with 10 bases separating them. CDR3 bases: TGTGCCACCAGCGGACGGAGCAGCACAGATACGCAGTATTTT. This encodes CATSGRSSTDTQYF.

The chain is built from TRBV27 and TRBJ2-1; 8 bases align to TRBD2. The CDR3 loop spans 14 amino acids. Per germline, CDR1 MNHEY and CDR2 SMNVEV (reference sequence). Germline trimming cut 5 bases from V and 8 bases from J; bases unmatched to any gene: 8. For the CDR3, the DNA is TGTGCCAGCAGTCCTCTAGCGGGCGGCGATGAGCAGTTCTTC. Its translation: CASSPLAGGDEQFF.

V and J are TRBV5-1 and TRBJ1-1; 7 bases are a match to TRBD1. Germline-derived CDR1 and CDR2 are SGHRS and YFSETQ. This CDR3 is 12 amino acids long. Trimming cost V 4 bases and J 7 bases; bases outside gene matches: 4. CDR3 protein: CASSPRDSEAFF. As DNA, the CDR3 is TGCGCCAGCAGCCCCCGGGACAGTGAAGCTTTCTTT.

This clonotype was detected ten times or more. The genes are TRBV3-1 and TRBJ2-3, with 8 bases identical to TRBD2. Germline CDR1 and CDR2: LGHDT and YNNKEL (reference sequence). The CDR3 consists of 15 residues. Trimming cost V 1 base and J 4 bases; bases outside gene matches: 4. CDR3 DNA sequence: TGTGCCAGCAGCCAAGCGGGGGGGCCTGCAGATACGCAGTATTTT. Translation gives CASSQAGGPADTQYF.

This clonotype was seen more than once but under ten times. V usage is TRBV28 and J usage is TRBJ1-4; D possibly corresponds to TRBD1 (6 bases). The CDR3 contains 15 residues. Germline-derived CDR1 and CDR2 are MDHEN and SYDVKM. Deletions cut 2 bases from V and 6 bases from J, with 13 bases between. The CDR3 spells CASSLPNRADEKLFF. CDR3 coding DNA: TGTGCCAGCAGTTTACCAAACAGGGCGGATGAAAAACTGTTTTTT.

CDR3 in amino acids: CASSPYRVEYSPLHF. CDR3 in DNA: TGTGCCAGCAGCCCTTACAGGGTAGAGTATTCACCCCTCCACTTT. The V call is TRBV7-9, the J call TRBJ1-6; possible D gene TRBD1, 6 bases. The germline V gene encodes CDR1 SEHNR and CDR2 FQNEAQ (reference sequence). The CDR3 is made up of 15 amino acids. V was cut by 5 bases and J by 8 bases, with 16 bases left in between. Full variable domain (remainder filled in from reference TRBV7-9 and TRBJ1-6): DTGVSQNPRHKITKRGQNVTFRCDPISEHNRLYWYRQTLGQGPEFLTYFQNEAQLEKSRLLSDRFSAERPKGSFSTLEIQRTEQGDSAMYLCASSPYRVEYSPLHFGNGTRLTVT.

This clonotype was picked up a small number of times. The chain has TRBV7-2 and TRBJ2-3; no clear D. This CDR3 comprises 14 residues. Germline CDR1 SGHTA, CDR2 FQGNSA. V gave up 5 bases and J gave up 5 bases, with 14 bases separating them. The CDR3 sequence is CASSDHVSGDTQYF. In nucleotides, the CDR3 is TGTGCCAGCAGCGACCATGTCTCCGGAGATACGCAGTATTTT.

This clonotype has only a few counts. The V and J genes are TRBV7-9 and TRBJ1-4; no firm D call. The germline V and J ends were trimmed by 2 bases and 4 bases, with 8 bases remaining between them. The CDR3 has 14 residues. In germline, CDR1 is SEHNR, CDR2 FQNEAQ (reference sequence). The CDR3 region is CASSLNSDNEKLFF. The CDR3 bases are TGTGCCAGCAGCTTAAACTCGGATAATGAAAAACTGTTTTTT.

The genes are TRBV29-1 and TRBJ2-3, with D hard to call. CDR1 and CDR2 from the germline V gene are SQVTM and ANQGSEA. The length of the CDR3 is 15 residues. The ends were cut back, 7 bases at V and 0 bases at J, with 17 bases in the middle. The CDR3 loop is CSAATLGGSTDTQYF. The CDR3 DNA reads as TGCAGCGCCGCTACCCTCGGCGGAAGCACAGATACGCAGTATTTT.

The J gene is TRBJ2-3, the V gene TRBV5-6, with 7 bases identical to TRBD1. This CDR3 is built from 14 residues. Trimming at V came to 4 bases and at J to 4 bases, leaving 6 bases not matched to a gene. Germline V CDR1 and CDR2: SGHDT, YYEEEE. CDR3 region: CASSPLGGADTQYF. The DNA for the CDR3 is TGTGCCAGCAGCCCCTTAGGGGGCGCAGATACGCAGTATTTT.

A few counts support this clonotype. The CDR3 protein is CASSLRGYDEKLFF. The CDR3, as DNA: TGTGCCAGCAGCCTCAGGGGTTATGATGAAAAACTGTTTTTT. The V and J genes are TRBV9 and TRBJ1-4; D is perhaps TRBD1 (6 bases). The ends were cut back, 4 bases at V and 6 bases at J, with 13 bases in the middle. CDR1 SGDLS and CDR2 YYNGEE come from the germline V gene. The CDR3 is made up of 14 amino acids.

This clonotype was detected a few times. This chain links TRBV9 with TRBJ2-1; 8 nucleotides line up with TRBD2. Germline-derived CDR1 and CDR2 are SGDLS and YYNGEE. The CDR3 is made up of 14 amino acids. With 3 bases clipped from V and 10 bases from J, the junction kept 9 bases outside the gene matches. The CDR3, as DNA: TGTGCCAGCAGCGCGCCAGCGGGGGCCTACGAGCAGTTCTTC. Residues: CASSAPAGAYEQFF. Based on the CDR3 plus reference TRBV9 and TRBJ2-1, the full variable domain is DSGVTQTPKHLITATGQRVTLRCSPRSGDLSVYWYQQSLDQGLQFLIQYYNGEERAKGNILERFSAQQFPDLHSELNLSSLELGDSALYFCASSAPAGAYEQFFGPGTRLTVL.

This clonotype was detected ten times or more. The chain recombines TRBV10-3 with TRBJ2-7; D gene uncertain. This CDR3 comprises 15 residues. The V end was cut by 0 bases, the J end by 0 bases, with 9 bases between. Germline lookup yields CDR1 ENHRY and CDR2 SYGVKD. CDR3 DNA sequence: TGTGCCATCAGTGAGTCCAGCCTCTACTCCTACGAGCAGTACGTC. Translated: CAISESSLYSYEQYV.

For the CDR3, the DNA is TGTGCCAGCAGTTCATTACAGGGCTCCTACGGCTACACCTTC. Its translation is CASSSLQGSYGYTF. The chain links TRBV27 to TRBJ1-2, with D possibly being TRBD1 (6 bases). V was cut by 4 bases and J by 8 bases, with 17 bases left in between. This CDR3 contains 14 residues. Looked up from germline, CDR1 is MNHEY and CDR2 is SMNVEV (reference sequence).

The rearrangement links TRBV20-1 to TRBJ2-7, with D possibly called TRBD1 or TRBD2 (6 bases each). This CDR3 has 16 amino acids. CDR1 DFQATT and CDR2 SNEGSKA come from the germline V gene (reference sequence). V dropped 3 bases and J dropped 2 bases, with 20 bases sitting between them. The CDR3 nucleotides are TGCAGTGCTAGTGTTTCGACGGGGGCGGACCCCTACGAGCAGTACTTC. The encoded protein is CSASVSTGADPYEQYF.

This chain joins TRBV6-5 and TRBJ2-1, with D perhaps TRBD1 (5 bases). The ends were cut back, 2 bases at V and 7 bases at J, with 18 bases in the middle. The CDR3 spans 16 residues. The germline gives CDR1 MNHEY, CDR2 SVGAGI. CDR3 sequence reads: CASSYTTGWSRNEQFF. The CDR3 DNA reads TGTGCCAGCAGTTACACAACAGGTTGGTCGCGGAATGAGCAGTTCTTC.

The V call is TRBV20-1, the J call TRBJ2-5; the match to TRBD2 covers 7 bases. Trimming at V came to 1 base and at J to 1 base, leaving 3 bases not matched to a gene. CDR3 size: 14 residues. CDR1 and CDR2 (germline): DFQATT, SNEGSKA (reference sequence). The CDR3 spells CSARAGGVQETQYF. DNA for the CDR3: TGCAGTGCTAGAGCGGGGGGTGTCCAAGAGACCCAGTACTTC.

J is TRBJ1-5 and V is TRBV25-1; 9 nucleotides match TRBD1. Germline values: CDR1 MGHDK, CDR2 SYGVNS. The V and J ends lost 3 bases and 4 bases, in that order; junction bases with no gene match: 4. The CDR3 totals 15 residues. The CDR3 DNA follows: TGTGCCAGCAGTGATGGACAGGGGTATAATCAGCCCCAGCATTTT. Translation: CASSDGQGYNQPQHF.

This clonotype turned up a few times. The gene calls are TRBV4-3 and TRBJ2-3; 8 bases agree with TRBD1. J gave up 2 bases and V 1 base, and 2 bases lay outside the gene matches. Per germline, CDR1 LGHNA and CDR2 YSLEER. The CDR3 has 15 amino acids. For the CDR3, the DNA is TGCGCCAGCAGCCAAGGACAGGGGCACACAGATACGCAGTATTTT. It encodes CASSQGQGHTDTQYF.

V is TRBV12-3 or TRBV12-4 and J is TRBJ1-3, with TRBD1 as a possible D gene (6 bases). The CDR3 spans 17 residues. Trimming pared 4 bases from V and 5 bases from J, leaving 21 bases between. CDR3 protein: CASSSFTRAGQRNTIYF. Written as DNA, the CDR3 is TGTGCCAGCAGTTCATTCACGAGAGCCGGACAGCGAAACACCATATATTTT.